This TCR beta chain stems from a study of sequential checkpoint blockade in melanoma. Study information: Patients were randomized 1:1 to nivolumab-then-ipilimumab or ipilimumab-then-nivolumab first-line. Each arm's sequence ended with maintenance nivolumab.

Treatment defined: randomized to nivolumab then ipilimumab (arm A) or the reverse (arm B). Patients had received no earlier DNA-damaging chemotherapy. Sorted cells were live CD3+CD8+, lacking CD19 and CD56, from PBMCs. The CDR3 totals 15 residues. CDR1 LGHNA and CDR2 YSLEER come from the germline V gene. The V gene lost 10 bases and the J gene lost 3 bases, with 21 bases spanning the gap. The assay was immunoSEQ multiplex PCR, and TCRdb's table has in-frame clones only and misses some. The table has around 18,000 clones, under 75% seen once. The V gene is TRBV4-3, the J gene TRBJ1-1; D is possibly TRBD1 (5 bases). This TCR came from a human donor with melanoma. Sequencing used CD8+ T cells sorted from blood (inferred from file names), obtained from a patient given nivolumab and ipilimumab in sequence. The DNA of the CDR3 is TGCGCCACCCAAGGAAGGCGGGGACGGGACACTGAAGCTTTCTTT. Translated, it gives CATQGRRGRDTEAFF.